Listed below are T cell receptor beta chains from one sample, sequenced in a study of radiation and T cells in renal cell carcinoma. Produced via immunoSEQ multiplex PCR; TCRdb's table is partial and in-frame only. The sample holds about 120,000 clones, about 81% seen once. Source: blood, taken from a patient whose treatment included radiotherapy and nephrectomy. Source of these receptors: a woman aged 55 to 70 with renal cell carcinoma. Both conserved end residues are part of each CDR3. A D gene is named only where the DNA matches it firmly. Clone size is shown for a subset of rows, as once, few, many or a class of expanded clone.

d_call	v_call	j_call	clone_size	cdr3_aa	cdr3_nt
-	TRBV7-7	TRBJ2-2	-	CASSLSGAANTGELFF	TGTGCTAGCAGCTTGTCAGGGGCTGCGAACACCGGGGAGCTGTTTTTT
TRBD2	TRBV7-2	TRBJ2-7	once	CASSLGLAGGPDEQYF	TGTGCCAGCAGCTTGGGACTAGCGGGAGGGCCAGACGAGCAGTACTTC
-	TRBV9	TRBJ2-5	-	CASSVAGDLQETQYF	TGTGCCAGCAGCGTAGCCGGGGATCTACAAGAGACCCAGTACTTC
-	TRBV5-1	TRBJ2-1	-	CASSLGTSPGWNEQFF	TGCGCCAGCAGCTTGGGTACTAGCCCTGGGTGGAATGAGCAGTTCTTC
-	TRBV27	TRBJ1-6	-	CASSLAGLPLHF	TGTGCCAGCAGTTTAGCGGGACTGCCCCTCCACTTT
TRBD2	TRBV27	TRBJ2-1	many	CASRLAGDNEQFF	TGTGCCAGCAGACTAGCGGGAGACAATGAGCAGTTCTTC
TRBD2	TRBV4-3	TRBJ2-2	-	CASSQDGTSATNTGELFF	TGCGCCAGCAGCCAAGATGGGACTAGCGCTACGAACACCGGGGAGCTGTTTTTT
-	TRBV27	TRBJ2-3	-	CASSLMMGGADTQYF	TGTGCCAGCAGTTTAATGATGGGGGGAGCAGATACGCAGTATTTT
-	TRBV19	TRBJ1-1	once	CASSQGMNTEAFF	TGTGCCAGTAGCCAGGGCATGAACACTGAAGCTTTCTTT
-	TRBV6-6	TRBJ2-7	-	CASSPEASYEQYF	TGTGCCAGCAGCCCCGAGGCATCCTACGAGCAGTACTTC
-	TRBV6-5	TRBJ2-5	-	CASSGWQSKETQYF	TGTGCCAGCAGTGGTTGGCAGTCCAAAGAGACCCAGTACTTC
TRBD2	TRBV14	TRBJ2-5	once	CASSPTGLAGPAGGTQYF	TGTGCCAGCAGCCCCACCGGACTAGCGGGGCCCGCGGGCGGGACCCAGTACTTC
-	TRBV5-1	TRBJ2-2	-	CASSLDTNTGELFF	TGCGCCAGCAGCTTGGACACGAACACCGGGGAGCTGTTTTTT
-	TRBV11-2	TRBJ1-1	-	CASSLPKGKNTEAFF	TGTGCCAGCAGCTTACCAAAAGGGAAGAACACTGAAGCTTTCTTT
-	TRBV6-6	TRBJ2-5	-	CASSYRSHAVAETQYF	TGTGCCAGCAGTTACAGGTCCCACGCGGTCGCAGAGACCCAGTACTTC
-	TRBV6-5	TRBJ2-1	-	CASRKQGSYNEQFF	TGTGCCAGTCGAAAACAGGGTTCCTACAATGAGCAGTTCTTC
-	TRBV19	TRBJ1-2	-	CASLREDGYTF	TGTGCCAGCTTAAGGGAGGATGGCTACACCTTC
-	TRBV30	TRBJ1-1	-	CAWSVEPGLTEAFF	TGTGCCTGGAGCGTCGAACCGGGGCTCACTGAAGCTTTCTTT
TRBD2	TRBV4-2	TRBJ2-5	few	CASSREQGLAGEETQYF	TGTGCCAGCAGCCGCGAACAGGGACTAGCGGGGGAAGAGACCCAGTACTTC
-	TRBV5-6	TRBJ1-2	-	CASSLGRGNYGYTF	TGTGCCAGCAGCTTGGGTCGGGGTAACTATGGCTACACCTTC
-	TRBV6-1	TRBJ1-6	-	CASSEHLLHF	TGTGCCAGCAGTGAACACCTCCTCCACTTT
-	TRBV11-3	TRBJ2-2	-	CASSLSTPGELFF	TGTGCCAGCAGCTTAAGTACCCCCGGGGAGCTGTTTTTT
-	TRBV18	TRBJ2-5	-	CASSPQETQYF	TGTGCCAGCTCACCACAAGAGACCCAGTACTTC
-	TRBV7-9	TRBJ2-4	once	CASSSGGEGIIQYF	TGTGCCAGCAGCTCGGGTGGCGAGGGAATCATTCAGTACTTC
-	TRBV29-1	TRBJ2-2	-	CSVDHLATFGAREARGAVF	TGCAGCGTTGATCACCTAGCAACGTTCGGGGCCAGGGAGGCCCGGGGAGCTGTTTTT
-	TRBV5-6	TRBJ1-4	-	CASSLTGRGGSEKLFF	TGTGCCAGCAGCTTGACCGGGCGGGGAGGGAGCGAAAAACTGTTTTTT
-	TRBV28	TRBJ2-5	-	CASSGLRGTQYF	TGTGCCAGCAGTGGCCTTAGGGGGACCCAGTACTTC
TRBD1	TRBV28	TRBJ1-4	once	CASNDRGNEKLFF	TGTGCCAGCAACGACAGGGGAAATGAAAAACTGTTTTTT
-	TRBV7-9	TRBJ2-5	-	CASSLSGMETQYF	TGTGCCAGCAGCTTATCGGGTATGGAGACCCAGTACTTC
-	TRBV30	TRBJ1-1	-	CAWTLGQMNTEAFF	TGTGCCTGGACCTTAGGACAGATGAACACTGAAGCTTTCTTT
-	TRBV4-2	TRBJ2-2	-	CASSQAGTANTGELFF	TGTGCCAGCAGCCAAGCCGGGACGGCGAACACCGGGGAGCTGTTTTTT
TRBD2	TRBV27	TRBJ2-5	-	CASSLSGATSGGVGETQYF	TGTGCCAGCAGTTTATCAGGGGCGACTAGCGGGGGGGTCGGTGAGACCCAGTACTTC
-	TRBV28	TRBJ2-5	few	CASSLPGLYQETQYF	TGTGCCAGCAGTTTACCAGGCCTTTACCAAGAGACCCAGTACTTC
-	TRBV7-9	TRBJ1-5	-	CASSKWGAGEQPQHF	TGTGCCAGCAGCAAATGGGGGGCAGGGGAACAGCCCCAGCATTTT
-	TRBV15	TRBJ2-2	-	CATSISPAGELFF	TGTGCCACCAGCATCTCGCCTGCCGGGGAGCTGTTTTTT
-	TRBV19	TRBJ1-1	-	CASSLGSLGNTEAFF	TGTGCCAGTAGCCTAGGATCCTTGGGGAACACTGAAGCTTTCTTT
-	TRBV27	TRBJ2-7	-	CASRQRLREYEQYF	TGTGCCAGCAGGCAGAGGCTTCGAGAGTACGAGCAGTACTTC
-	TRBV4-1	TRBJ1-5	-	CASSQDRLSNQPQHF	TGCGCCAGCAGCCAAGATCGTCTTAGCAATCAGCCCCAGCATTTT